The next 25 T cell receptor beta chains were all read from a single sample in a study of T-cell reconstitution after alpha-beta-depleted transplantation in children. A library of TCRbeta sequences, prepared with unique molecular identifiers, was generated. TCRdb re-called the PCR reads through MiXCR, storing one row per CDR3 protein. The sample comprises about 590,000 distinct CDR3 sequences, approximately 12% of which are singletons, and 2% to 2.5% rests with the top ten. Sequencing used PBMCs, mostly from graft donor cells, obtained 360 days after TCRalphabeta/CD19-depleted stem cell transplant. The receptors derive from a male patient younger than 18 who had a stem cell transplant for acute myeloid leukemia, so the T cells may come from the graft donor.

This clonotype has just a few counts. The rearrangement links TRBV29-1 to TRBJ1-1; 9 bases fit TRBD1. The germline V gene has CDR1 SQVTM and CDR2 ANQGSEA. The CDR3 runs to 15 residues. Unmatched junction bases numbered 9, after V lost 5 bases and J lost 2 bases. CDR3 region: CSVIRDRVINTEAFF. The CDR3 DNA reads TGCAGCGTTATCCGGGACAGGGTCATAAACACTGAAGCTTTCTTT. The variable domain in full, completed from reference TRBV29-1 and TRBJ1-1, reads SAVISQKPSRDICQRGTSLTIQCQVDSQVTMMFWYRQQPGQSLTLIATANQGSEATYESGFVIDKFPISRPNLTFSTLTVSNMSPEDSSIYLCSVIRDRVINTEAFFGQGTRLTVV.

The chain is built from TRBV27 and TRBJ2-1; 7 bases fit TRBD2. The CDR3 loop spans 17 amino acids. The trim removed 2 bases at V and 3 bases at J, leaving 10 bases unmatched. Germline CDR1 reads MNHEY; CDR2 reads SMNVEV (reference sequence). CDR3 sequence reads: CASSLDPSSGFYNEQFF. The CDR3 DNA is TGTGCCAGCAGTTTAGACCCCTCTAGCGGATTCTACAATGAGCAGTTCTTC.

The V gene is TRBV7-3, the J gene TRBJ2-3; maybe TRBD2 (6 bases). The CDR3 runs 17 residues. CDR1 is SGHTA and CDR2 is FQGTGA in the germline V gene. With 2 bases removed from V and 1 base from J, the gap between germline ends came to 16 bases. The CDR3 here is CASSLGRLAWGTDTQYF. In nucleotides, the CDR3 is TGTGCCAGCAGCTTAGGCCGGCTAGCGTGGGGCACAGATACGCAGTATTTT.

Many counts were recorded for this clonotype. The chain links TRBV28 to TRBJ2-7; D call uncertain. V was trimmed by 3 bases and J by 1 base, leaving 10 bases between them. The germline V gene has CDR1 MDHEN and CDR2 SYDVKM. The CDR3 covers 14 residues. The CDR3 region has the DNA TGTGCCAGCAGTTTTACCGGGCCTTCCTACGAGCAGTACTTC. Translating it yields CASSFTGPSYEQYF.

The V gene is TRBV4-2, the J gene TRBJ2-3, with 8 bases fitting TRBD2. CDR3 length equals 19 residues. Germline V CDR1 and CDR2: LGHNA, YNFKEQ. With 1 base clipped from V and 1 base from J, the junction kept 13 bases outside the gene matches. This CDR3 is CASSQVGAGGAFGTDTQYF. Here the CDR3 DNA reads TGTGCCAGCAGCCAAGTCGGGGCGGGAGGAGCTTTCGGCACAGATACGCAGTATTTT.

The chain carries TRBV20-1 and TRBJ2-3; D is possibly TRBD2 (5 bases). CDR3 length: 12 amino acids. Germline loops: CDR1 DFQATT, CDR2 SNEGSKA (reference sequence). V was cut by 1 base and J by 5 bases, with 7 bases left in between. The CDR3, as DNA: TGCAGTGCTAGAGGGGGAGTAGATACGCAGTATTTT. Translation: CSARGGVDTQYF.

V usage is TRBV5-1 and J usage is TRBJ2-7; D is unresolved. The CDR3 has 16 residues. Germline values: CDR1 SGHRS, CDR2 YFSETQ. Trimming stripped 2 bases from V and 0 bases from J, with 15 bases between. The CDR3, as DNA: TGCGCCAGCAGCTTATTGGTAGGGCGAAGCTCCTACGAGCAGTACTTC. Its protein product is CASSLLVGRSSYEQYF.

The sample holds a few counts of this clonotype. The chain combines TRBV20-1 with TRBJ2-1; TRBD2 might be the D (6 bases). Germline V gives CDR1 DFQATT, CDR2 SNEGSKA (reference sequence). The CDR3 covers 14 residues. Trimming pared 5 bases from V and 2 bases from J, leaving 13 bases between. In DNA form, the CDR3 reads TGCAGTGCTTACCGACTAGTCGCCTACAATGAGCAGTTCTTC. This translates into CSAYRLVAYNEQFF.

This clonotype has a handful of counts. V gene TRBV7-9 combines with J gene TRBJ1-4; perhaps TRBD1 as D (6 bases). V shed 1 base and J shed 8 bases, with 11 bases lying between them. The CDR3 sequence is 14 residues long. The V gene's germline CDR1 is SEHNR and CDR2 FQNEAQ (reference sequence). CDR3 sequence reads: CASSLDRAGEKLFF. CDR3 nucleotide sequence: TGTGCCAGCAGCTTAGACAGGGCTGGGGAAAAACTGTTTTTT.

The sample holds a few counts of this clonotype. The chain combines TRBV3-1 with TRBJ2-7; D perhaps matches TRBD2 (5 bases). V gave up 2 bases and J gave up 3 bases, with 14 bases separating them. In germline, CDR1 is LGHDT, CDR2 YNNKEL (reference sequence). The length of the CDR3 is 15 residues. CDR3 protein: CASSQSLPSSYEQYF. CDR3 coding DNA: TGTGCCAGCAGCCAAAGCTTGCCTAGCAGCTACGAGCAGTACTTC.

J is TRBJ2-5 and V is TRBV20-1, with 7 nucleotides matching TRBD1. The CDR3 runs to 13 residues. V was pared by 5 bases and J by 1 base, with 4 bases of the junction left unmatched. Looked up from germline, CDR1 is DFQATT and CDR2 is SNEGSKA (reference sequence). CDR3 amino acids: CSARQGIQETQYF. The CDR3 nucleotides are TGCAGTGCTCGACAGGGAATCCAAGAGACCCAGTACTTC.

V is TRBV28 and J is TRBJ2-7; maybe TRBD1 (5 bases). Germline loops: CDR1 MDHEN, CDR2 SYDVKM. Trimming removed 7 bases from V and 1 base from J, with 11 bases in between. The CDR3 is 13 residues long. DNA of the CDR3: TGTGCCAGCAATCAGGGTGGTTCCTACGAGCAGTACTTC. This sequence encodes CASNQGGSYEQYF.

This clonotype was seen repeatedly, ten times or more. The CDR3 protein is CSARGQGSYEQYF. In DNA, the CDR3 is TGCAGCGCCAGGGGACAGGGCTCCTACGAGCAGTACTTC. The J gene is TRBJ2-7, the V gene TRBV29-1; 9 nucleotides agree with TRBD1. This CDR3 contains 13 residues. Germline values: CDR1 SQVTM, CDR2 ANQGSEA. Losses at the gene ends were 7 bases for V and 0 bases for J; bases not matched to a gene: 4.

This clonotype has ten or more counts. The chain has TRBV20-1 and TRBJ1-3; D is unclear. CDR3 size: 15 residues. The V gene's germline CDR1 is DFQATT and CDR2 SNEGSKA (reference sequence). V lost 3 bases to trimming and J lost 0 bases, with 12 bases between them. CDR3 sequence reads: CSASQLAPSGNTIYF. CDR3 DNA sequence: TGCAGTGCTAGCCAGCTGGCCCCCTCTGGAAACACCATATATTTT.

This clonotype was counted at least ten times. The CDR3 reads CASSPASYEQYF. The CDR3 coding sequence is TGTGCCAGCAGCCCAGCTAGCTACGAGCAGTACTTC. The genes are TRBV7-2 and TRBJ2-7; D remains ambiguous. Trimming cost V 5 bases and J 3 bases, with 8 bases left between them. Germline V gene sequence: CDR1 SGHTA, CDR2 FQGNSA. The CDR3 has 12 amino acids.

The rearrangement uses TRBV27 and TRBJ2-1; the match to TRBD2 covers 12 bases. With 4 bases clipped from V and 0 bases from J, the junction kept 10 bases outside the gene matches. CDR1 and CDR2 (germline): MNHEY, SMNVEV (reference sequence). The CDR3 length is 19 residues. Here the CDR3 DNA reads TGTGCCAGCAGTTCCCCTAGCGGGAGGGATACGAGCTCCTACAATGAGCAGTTCTTC. Its translation: CASSSPSGRDTSSYNEQFF.

This clonotype was counted between two and nine times. The chain employs TRBV29-1 and TRBJ2-7, with 9 bases that match TRBD1. Per germline, CDR1 SQVTM and CDR2 ANQGSEA. The CDR3 runs to 15 residues. V shed 6 bases and J 4 bases; nucleotides not matched to a gene: 13. The CDR3 coding sequence is TGCAGCGTAGGCCCGGGACAGGGTGATGGGTACGAGCAGTACTTC. Translating it yields CSVGPGQGDGYEQYF.

This clonotype was detected ten times or more. CDR3 DNA: TGCAGTGCGTCGATAGGTCCGGAGACCCAGTACTTC. Translation: CSASIGPETQYF. The rearrangement links TRBV20-1 to TRBJ2-5; D gene uncertain. Trimming cost V 6 bases and J 5 bases, with 13 bases left between them. The CDR3 is 12 residues long. Germline CDR1 DFQATT, CDR2 SNEGSKA (reference sequence).

This clonotype has more than one count but fewer than ten. The CDR3 sequence is CASSLERGSSYNEQFF. The CDR3 bases are TGTGCCAGCAGCTTAGAGAGGGGGAGCTCCTACAATGAGCAGTTCTTC. The chain has TRBV7-3 and TRBJ2-1, with D maybe TRBD1 (6 bases). With 2 bases removed from V and 0 bases from J, the gap between germline ends came to 11 bases. This CDR3 region has 16 residues. Per germline, CDR1 SGHTA and CDR2 FQGTGA.

This chain links TRBV12-3 or TRBV12-4 with TRBJ2-7, with D perhaps matching TRBD2 (6 bases). V was cut by 5 bases and J by 3 bases, with 14 bases left in between. This CDR3 contains 14 residues. The DNA of the CDR3 is TGTGCCAGCAGTCCCGGGACTCTCCTCTACGAGCAGTACTTC. Amino acids: CASSPGTLLYEQYF.

This clonotype has a handful of counts. The chain has TRBV5-6 and TRBJ2-2; 12 bases line up with TRBD2. This CDR3 has 20 amino acids. The V and J ends lost 4 bases and 6 bases, in that order; junction bases with no gene match: 19. Germline-derived CDR1 and CDR2 are SGHDT and YYEEEE. The chain's CDR3 is CASSQLTGTSGFAVAGELFF. The DNA of the CDR3 is TGTGCCAGCAGCCAGCTTACCGGGACTAGCGGGTTCGCAGTGGCCGGGGAGCTGTTTTTT.

This clonotype came up a few times. This chain joins TRBV7-3 and TRBJ2-5, with 7 nucleotides matching TRBD1. CDR1 is SGHTA and CDR2 is FQGTGA in the germline V gene. The J segment lost 4 bases and the V segment lost 5 bases, leaving 10 bases of the junction unmatched. This CDR3 is 15 amino acids long. The CDR3 coding sequence is TGTGCCAGCAGCGCGCGGACAGGAGCTGGAGAGACCCAGTACTTC. The encoded protein is CASSARTGAGETQYF.

Many counts were recorded for this clonotype. This chain uses TRBV5-1 with TRBJ2-5; 9 nucleotides match TRBD2. CDR1 and CDR2 (germline): SGHRS, YFSETQ. The CDR3 sequence is 15 residues long. V shed 2 bases, J shed 5 bases, and the junction held 7 bases outside the gene matches. The CDR3 DNA reads as TGCGCCAGCAGCTTTTTAGCGGGAGAGGGGGAGACCCAGTACTTC. Translation gives CASSFLAGEGETQYF.

This clonotype has a count of ten or more. The chain has TRBV7-2 and TRBJ2-3, with 9 nucleotides matching TRBD2. The germline V gene encodes CDR1 SGHTA and CDR2 FQGNSA. The ends lost 2 bases at V and 0 bases at J; junction bases unmatched: 6. The CDR3 loop spans 17 amino acids. This CDR3 reads CASSLPLAGFSTDTQYF. The CDR3 nucleotides read TGTGCCAGCAGCTTACCCCTAGCGGGGTTTAGCACAGATACGCAGTATTTT.

This clonotype was seen only a few times. This sequence joins TRBV20-1 and TRBJ2-2; D unresolved. CDR3 length equals 13 residues. In germline, CDR1 is DFQATT, CDR2 SNEGSKA (reference sequence). CDR3 in DNA: TGCACCTGGTTGAACGCGAACACCGGGGAGCTGTTTTTT. Its translation is CTWLNANTGELFF.